The subject of this entry is one T cell receptor (beta chain). This sample is part of a study of blood T cell repertoires in COVID-19. Germline loops: CDR1 SGHTA, CDR2 FQGNSA. J was trimmed by 3 bases and V by 5 bases; bases with no gene match: 5. This CDR3 has 15 amino acids. Under the authors' procedure: Amplification of reference gene primers provided the estimated nucleated cell counts. The assay was immunoSEQ multiplex PCR, and TCRdb's table has in-frame clones only and misses some. That table supplies the V and J calls and clone size; D and trimming were determined from the DNA. The data contain roughly 220,000 clones, 70% to 90% of them singletons.

This clonotype was obtained from a man between 45 and 60 years old who had recovered from COVID-19. Sequenced input: peripheral blood. V is TRBV7-2 and J is TRBJ2-7; TRBD2 aligns across 12 bases. The CDR3 loop is CASSPTTSGGYEQYF. CDR3 sequence (DNA): TGTGCCAGCAGCCCTACGACTAGCGGGGGCTACGAGCAGTACTTC.